This is a list of T cell receptor beta chains from one sample in a study of beta chain features in type 1 diabetes. TCRdb keeps only in-frame clones here, not all; method: immunoSEQ multiplex PCR. The table has a few hundred thousand clones, approximately 10% seen once; the top ten hold 0.015%. Sequenced sample: naive CD4+ T cells from blood. The receptors were gathered from a woman aged 25 to 45 in good health. The CDR3 runs from the conserved cysteine through the conserved F or W. The order of the fields is D gene, V gene, J gene, clone size, CDR3 DNA, CDR3 protein. The D gene is left open where the match is weak. Only part of the rows carry a size: once, few, many, or a class if the clone is expanded.

TRBD2,TRBV29-1,TRBJ2-1,few,TGCAGCGTTAAACCTTTTCCCGAGGGAGGGCCGGGAAATGAGCAGTTCTTC,CSVKPFPEGGPGNEQFF
NA,TRBV27,TRBJ2-3,NA,TGTGCCAGCAGTGACACGTGGGGCACAGATACGCAGTATTTT,CASSDTWGTDTQYF
TRBD2,TRBV30,TRBJ2-4,NA,TGTGCCCGCGGGGGGGTAGACATTCAGTACTTC,CARGGVDIQYF
NA,TRBV5-6,TRBJ2-6,NA,TGTGCCAGTCGCAGGGCTTCTGGGGCCAACGTCCTGACTTTC,CASRRASGANVLTF
TRBD2,TRBV7-9,TRBJ2-1,NA,TGTGCCAGCAGCCAAATAACTAGCGGAGCCTACAATGAGCAGTTCTTC,CASSQITSGAYNEQFF
NA,TRBV5-6,TRBJ1-5,NA,TGTGCCAGCAGCCTCACGGGGGGGGCTGGCAATCAGCCCCAGCATTTT,CASSLTGGAGNQPQHF
NA,TRBV6-5,TRBJ2-7,NA,TGTGCCAGCAGTTACACCGGACAGCGAGGGCTCTACGAGCAGTACTTC,CASSYTGQRGLYEQYF
NA,TRBV5-4,TRBJ2-5,NA,TGTGCCAGCAGCTTGAGGAGCGGATTCCAAGAGACCCAGTACTTC,CASSLRSGFQETQYF
TRBD1,TRBV19,TRBJ2-2,few,TGTGCCAGTAGGAGGGACAGGGGGCGCACCGGGGAGCTGTTTTTT,CASRRDRGRTGELFF
NA,TRBV4-1,TRBJ2-7,NA,TGCGCCAGCCCACCCCGGAGGCCCTTTGCTGTCTACGAGCAGTACTTC,CASPPRRPFAVYEQYF
NA,TRBV11-1,TRBJ2-5,NA,TGTGCCAGCAGCTCTCCGGCGGACTGGACAGAGACCCAGTACTTC,CASSSPADWTETQYF
TRBD1,TRBV12-5,TRBJ2-3,NA,TGTGCTAGTGGCACGGGACAGACTAGCACAGATACGCAGTATTTT,CASGTGQTSTDTQYF
TRBD1,TRBV7-2,TRBJ1-6,NA,TGTGCCAGCAGCTTACATGGGGGACAGAATAATTCACCCCTCCACTTT,CASSLHGGQNNSPLHF
NA,TRBV29-1,TRBJ1-5,NA,TGCAGCGCTGGGGAGGTAGACCAGCCCCAGCATTTT,CSAGEVDQPQHF
TRBD2,TRBV6-5,TRBJ2-5,few,TGTGCCAGCAGTCTACTAGCGGGAGGCCAAGAGACCCAGTACTTC,CASSLLAGGQETQYF
NA,TRBV7-2,TRBJ2-7,few,TGTGCCAGCAGCGCGCCTCTAGCATTCTCCTACGAGCAGTACTTC,CASSAPLAFSYEQYF